Sequencing of this TCR beta chain was carried out in a study of identical twins (dated by TCRdb to between 2015 and 2016). In the study overall: To test whether fetal clonotypes persist, this study deep-sequenced TCR alpha and beta repertoires from monozygotic twins, from unrelated adults of various ages, and from cord blood. Replicate twin experiments were performed at different times using different library preparation protocols to rule out contamination. Points the paper makes about the study in general: In beta out-of-frame sequences, excess twin sharing was weaker, because having fewer shared sequences lowered the signal-to-noise ratio. Compared with coincidental sharing between unrelated individuals, out-of-frame TCR alpha sequences shared between twins had an excess of sequences with low generation probability. Abundant cord blood beta clonotypes had fewer insertions, young adult naive repertoires showed a similar but weaker trend, and memory repertoires showed no such trend. Zero-insertion analyses could be partly confounded by invariant T cells such as MAIT and iNKT, although diverse VJ usage argued against such confounding for most clonotypes. In monozygotic twins, recombination models systematically underestimated out-of-frame TCR alpha sharing, but the models matched the sharing seen between unrelated individuals. Because the same donors could not be followed over many years, conclusions were based on cross-sectional statistical analysis.

Details on this clonotype: It has no known antigen specificity. Base qualities are not at hand, and no much larger clone is one base apart.

Library preparation employed 5' RACE. Sequencing relied on an Illumina HiSeq 2000. Template switching added a universal primer binding site, and the final cDNA carried a unique molecular identifier that allowed TCR cDNA molecules to be counted accurately. First-strand cDNA for TCR alpha and beta chains was synthesized from specific primers in the conserved constant-segment region. To control for contamination, every cDNA library was double barcoded, receiving both a SMART-Mk sample barcode and Illumina barcodes. Two successive PCR steps introduced TruSeq adapter sequences along with Illumina sample barcodes. The Illumina HiSeq platform was used with custom primers to sequence TCR alpha and beta cDNA libraries. Per the original workflow: Unique molecular identifiers were extracted from raw reads with MiGEC, and CDR3 positions were determined with MiXCR. For each individual, recombination models were inferred using an EM algorithm with the repgenHMM and IGoR tools. The analysis of shared clonotypes was done with the tcR package in R, with sharing normalized by the product of cloneset sizes. To study raw recombination free of thymic and clonal selection effects, out-of-frame nonproductive sequences were analyzed. Using fastp trimming at Q25 and MiXCR clonotype assembly, TCRdb reanalyzed the public sequencing data and kept in-frame beta chains. Each entry merges the rows of one CDR3 protein and shows their most common DNA and genes. TCRdb, not the authors, supplied the V and J calls. This sample comprises fewer than 900,000 distinct CDR3 sequences, roughly 18% of them detected only once. The top ten hold about an eighth of the sample.

Every donor in the study was a healthy Caucasian. Three pairs of female monozygotic twins, all aged about 18 to 30 years, were included in the twin cohort. Peripheral blood mononuclear cells were used as the source from which RNA for TCR libraries was isolated. From the germline V gene (reference sequence), CDR1 is DFQATT and CDR2 is SNEGSKA. Trimming leaves V shorter by 3 bases and J shorter by 8 bases, with the junction holding 11 bases beyond the gene matches. Measured from the cysteine to the phenylalanine, the CDR3 is 14 residues long. Only the CDR3 region is kept as DNA, spanning 42 bases read in frame from base 1. Separately, the same data were catalogued under a study of T cells expressing NK-cell markers. As that second paper reports: Three sorted T-cell subsets (CD3+CD56+NKG2C+, CD3+CD56+NKG2C- and CD3+CD56-NKG2C+) from several donors had their TCR beta-chain repertoires profiled. Among the eight sequenced donors, only one was HCMV-seronegative, while the other seven were HCMV-seropositive. To restrict sorting to alphabetaTCR-expressing T cells, an anti-gammadeltaTCR antibody was added in several experiments. For more than 5 donors, the dominant CD3+CD56+NKG2C+ clonotypes were among the top 10 CD8+ clonotypes and accounted for about 1.0-8% of CD8+ T cells. Those dominant clonotypes were again the most abundant among CD3+CD56-NKG2C+ cells in a handful of donors, at about 28.3-60.1%. Whether the expanded NKG2C-expressing T cell clones were specific for HCMV antigens was left unclear. The study sequenced eight donors, all healthy volunteers chosen at random: three men and five women. HCMV-specific IgG was detected in serum with a commercial ELISA kit to determine HCMV serostatus. For about 6 donors, unsorted PBMC were also used to sequence bulk peripheral blood T-cell repertoires. MIGEC was used to demultiplex reads and group reads by UMI, and MiTCR was used to assemble and quantify clonotypes. Only TCR cDNA sequences supported by at least two reads were kept to exclude erroneous sequences. The tcR package was used for downstream repertoire analysis, and clonotypes were matched across fractions by CDR3 nucleotide sequence plus V segment. VDJmatch was used to annotate antigen specificity against VDJdb, with one amino acid substitution allowed in CDR3.

Material: PBMCs. The TCR comes from a woman in her late teens or twenties in good health. The chain is made from TRBV20-1 and TRBJ1-2; 8 junctional bases match TRBD1. The DNA sequence reads TGCAGTGCTAGGGTCAGACAGGGGACAGGAGGCTACACCTTC. Its coded protein is CSARVRQGTGGYTF.